A single sample is the source of the 10 T cell receptor beta chains below, sequenced in a study of post-analysis software for immune sequencing data. Study observations and caveats: Controls had lower frequencies than patients of roughly five TRBV segments, which included TRBV5-6, TRBV5-1 and TRBV20-1.

Presence of unique molecular identifiers characterized the TCR beta cDNA libraries. TCRdb analysed the PCR reads with MiXCR anew, one entry per CDR3 protein. Among 450,000 to 650,000 distinct CDR3 sequences listed, roughly 45% were seen once. Antigen specificity for these receptors is unknown. Sequencing was carried out using blood. These receptors were obtained from a girl under 18 with multiple sclerosis.

The chain combines TRBV4-1 with TRBJ2-3; D unclear. CDR3 length: 15 residues. V shed 4 bases and J shed 0 bases, with 11 bases lying between them. Germline V gene data show CDR1 as MGHRA and CDR2 as YSYEKL. The CDR3 DNA reads as TGCGCCAGCAGCCGGAGCGTTGGGAGCACAGATACGCAGTATTTT. Protein: CASSRSVGSTDTQYF.

V usage is TRBV5-1 and J usage is TRBJ1-6; no reliable D call. Germline assignment: CDR1 SGHRS and CDR2 YFSETQ. V shed 5 bases and J shed 2 bases, with 14 bases lying between them. CDR3 length equals 16 residues. In DNA, the CDR3 is TGCGCCAGCAGATACAATTATAGGGCCTATAATTCACCCCTCCACTTT. Translating gives CASRYNYRAYNSPLHF.

The V and J genes are TRBV7-9 and TRBJ1-2; tentative D call: TRBD1 (6 bases). The germline CDR1 and CDR2 sequences are SEHNR and FQNEAQ (reference sequence). With 4 bases removed from V and 4 bases from J, the gap between germline ends came to 19 bases. The CDR3 has 16 amino acids. The CDR3 loop reads CASSYGVGGAGYGYTF. CDR3 in DNA: TGTGCCAGCAGCTACGGGGTGGGGGGCGCAGGCTATGGCTACACCTTC.

V is TRBV10-3 and J is TRBJ2-1; 9 bases fit TRBD1. V trimming: 5 bases; J trimming: 8 bases; junction bases outside the gene matches: 10. Germline CDR1 and CDR2: ENHRY and SYGVKD. This CDR3 is built from 15 residues. The CDR3 DNA reads as TGTGCCATCAGTAATAAGGGACAGGGACCCGATGAGCAGTTCTTC. Amino acids: CAISNKGQGPDEQFF.

The rearrangement uses TRBV27 and TRBJ1-2, with D unresolved. Trimming pared 4 bases from V and 3 bases from J, leaving 15 bases between. The CDR3 is 15 residues long. Looked up from germline, CDR1 is MNHEY and CDR2 is SMNVEV (reference sequence). The CDR3 reads CASSSFGGPDYGYTF. The CDR3 DNA sequence: TGTGCCAGCAGTTCCTTTGGCGGGCCGGACTATGGCTACACCTTC.

The CDR3 sequence is CASSLGDRGNSPLHF. The DNA of the CDR3 is TGTGCCAGCAGTTTGGGGGACAGGGGGAATTCACCCCTCCACTTT. V gene TRBV12-3 or TRBV12-4 combines with J gene TRBJ1-6, with 11 bases identical to TRBD1. This CDR3 contains 15 residues. After removal of 3 bases from V and 7 bases from J, the junction contained 2 bases not matched to a gene.

The table lists this clonotype with a few counts. This sequence joins TRBV20-1 and TRBJ2-1; 8 positions match TRBD1. The length of the CDR3 is 15 residues. With 3 bases clipped from V and 9 bases from J, the junction kept 13 bases outside the gene matches. Per germline, CDR1 DFQATT and CDR2 SNEGSKA (reference sequence). CDR3 residues: CSARVDGQGSGEQFF. In DNA form, the CDR3 reads TGCAGTGCTAGGGTCGATGGACAGGGATCAGGTGAGCAGTTCTTC.

This clonotype was detected a few times. The J gene is TRBJ2-2, the V gene TRBV6-5, with TRBD1 as a possible D gene (5 bases). Trimming pared 7 bases from V and 5 bases from J, leaving 14 bases between. CDR3 size: 14 residues. Germline V CDR1 and CDR2: MNHEY, SVGAGI. The CDR3 protein is CASKTVVGTGELFF. As DNA, the CDR3 is TGTGCCAGCAAGACAGTCGTGGGTACCGGGGAGCTGTTTTTT.

This clonotype was observed a few times. The genes are TRBV27 and TRBJ2-1; 7 positions agree with TRBD1. V was pared by 5 bases and J by 4 bases, with 8 bases of the junction left unmatched. The CDR3 is 15 amino acids. Germline CDR1 is MNHEY and CDR2 is SMNVEV (reference sequence). Written as DNA, the CDR3 is TGTGCCAGCAGTAGCCCGGGACAGCTGTACAATGAGCAGTTCTTC. It specifies CASSSPGQLYNEQFF.

V and J are TRBV27 and TRBJ1-2; TRBD1 is a possible D gene (5 bases). The CDR3 has 17 amino acids. V gave up 5 bases and J gave up 5 bases, with 24 bases separating them. The V gene's germline CDR1 is MNHEY and CDR2 SMNVEV (reference sequence). In DNA, the CDR3 is TGTGCCAGCAGTCCCGGGGCAGGGAAGAGGGGAAAGTATGGCTACACCTTC. It is translated as CASSPGAGKRGKYGYTF.